These T cell receptor beta chains were read from a single sample in a study of blood T cell repertoires in COVID-19. Libraries were prepared by immunoSEQ multiplex PCR; TCRdb keeps only in-frame clonotypes and omits some of them. The sample lists approximately 99,000 clones, around 87% occurring once. The sequencing input was peripheral blood. The receptor set was obtained from a human donor in a cohort sampled during active COVID-19. Both conserved end residues are part of each CDR3. Fields, in order: J gene, V gene, D gene, clone size, CDR3 DNA, CDR3 protein. D genes are given only for firm matches. The size field is filled for only some rows; it gives once, few, many or a size class.

j_call: TRBJ2-3; v_call: TRBV4-2; d_call: TRBD2; clone_size: NA; cdr3_nt: TGTGCCAGCAGCCAAGGTCGAGCGGGGACCACAGATACGCAGTATTTT; cdr3_aa: CASSQGRAGTTDTQYF
j_call: TRBJ2-1; v_call: TRBV28; d_call: NA; clone_size: NA; cdr3_nt: TGTGCCAGCAGTTCTCGGGGTAGCTCCTACAATGAGCAGTTCTTC; cdr3_aa: CASSSRGSSYNEQFF
j_call: TRBJ2-7; v_call: TRBV10-3; d_call: TRBD2; clone_size: NA; cdr3_nt: TGTGCCATCAGCCCCGAGGGCGGGAGTAGGACCTACGAGCAGTACTTC; cdr3_aa: CAISPEGGSRTYEQYF
j_call: TRBJ2-1; v_call: TRBV19; d_call: NA; clone_size: NA; cdr3_nt: TGTGCCAGTCGACGGGGGACCTACAATGAGCAGTTCTTC; cdr3_aa: CASRRGTYNEQFF
j_call: TRBJ1-1; v_call: TRBV7-2; d_call: NA; clone_size: NA; cdr3_nt: TGTGCCAGCAGCTCATACAGGGTGAACACTGAAGCTTTCTTT; cdr3_aa: CASSSYRVNTEAFF
j_call: TRBJ2-7; v_call: TRBV2; d_call: TRBD1; clone_size: NA; cdr3_nt: TGTGCCAGCAGATGGGACAGGGGGCAGAACGAGCAGTACTTC; cdr3_aa: CASRWDRGQNEQYF
j_call: TRBJ1-5; v_call: TRBV28; d_call: TRBD1; clone_size: few; cdr3_nt: TGTGCCAGCAGGCTCGGACAGGGCAGACATCAGCCCCAGCATTTT; cdr3_aa: CASRLGQGRHQPQHF
j_call: TRBJ2-7; v_call: TRBV7-2; d_call: TRBD2; clone_size: few; cdr3_nt: TGTGCCAGCAGCAGCGGGATATCGTTCTACGAGCAGTACTTC; cdr3_aa: CASSSGISFYEQYF
j_call: TRBJ2-3; v_call: TRBV7-3; d_call: NA; clone_size: NA; cdr3_nt: TGTGCCAGCAGCTTAACGCCCGGGAACACAGATACGCAGTATTTT; cdr3_aa: CASSLTPGNTDTQYF
j_call: TRBJ2-3; v_call: TRBV7-8; d_call: TRBD2; clone_size: NA; cdr3_nt: TGTGCCAGCAGGTATAAGCGGGAGGCAGGAGATACGCAGTATTTT; cdr3_aa: CASRYKREAGDTQYF
j_call: TRBJ2-3; v_call: TRBV11-2; d_call: TRBD1; clone_size: NA; cdr3_nt: TGTGCCAGCAGCTATGGGACAGTCAGCACAGATACGCAGTATTTT; cdr3_aa: CASSYGTVSTDTQYF